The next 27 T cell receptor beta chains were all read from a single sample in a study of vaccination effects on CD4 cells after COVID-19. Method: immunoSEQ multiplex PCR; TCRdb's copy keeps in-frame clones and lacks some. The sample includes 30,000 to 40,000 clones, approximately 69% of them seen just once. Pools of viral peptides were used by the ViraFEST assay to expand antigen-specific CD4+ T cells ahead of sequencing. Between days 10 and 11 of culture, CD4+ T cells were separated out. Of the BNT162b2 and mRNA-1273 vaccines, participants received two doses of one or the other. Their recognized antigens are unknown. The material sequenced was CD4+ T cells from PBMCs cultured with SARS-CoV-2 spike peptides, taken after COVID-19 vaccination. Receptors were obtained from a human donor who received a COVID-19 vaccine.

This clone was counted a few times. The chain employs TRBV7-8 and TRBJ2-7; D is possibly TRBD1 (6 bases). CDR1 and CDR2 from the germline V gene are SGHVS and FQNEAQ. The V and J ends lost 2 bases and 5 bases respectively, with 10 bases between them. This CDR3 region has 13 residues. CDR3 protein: CASSLYAGDEQYF. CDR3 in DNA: TGTGCCAGCAGCTTATACGCAGGGGACGAGCAGTACTTC.

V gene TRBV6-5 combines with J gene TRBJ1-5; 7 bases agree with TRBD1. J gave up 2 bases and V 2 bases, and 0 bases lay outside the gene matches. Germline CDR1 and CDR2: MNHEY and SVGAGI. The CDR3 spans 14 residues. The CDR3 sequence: CASSYGQGNQPQHF. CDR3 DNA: TGTGCCAGCAGTTACGGACAGGGCAATCAGCCCCAGCATTTT.

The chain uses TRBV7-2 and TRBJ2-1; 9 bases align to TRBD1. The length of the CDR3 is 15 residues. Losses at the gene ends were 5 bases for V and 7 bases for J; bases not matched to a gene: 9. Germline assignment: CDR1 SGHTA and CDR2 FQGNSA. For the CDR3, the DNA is TGTGCCAGCAGCCCAGGGGGACAGGGTAGGAATGAGCAGTTCTTC. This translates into CASSPGGQGRNEQFF.

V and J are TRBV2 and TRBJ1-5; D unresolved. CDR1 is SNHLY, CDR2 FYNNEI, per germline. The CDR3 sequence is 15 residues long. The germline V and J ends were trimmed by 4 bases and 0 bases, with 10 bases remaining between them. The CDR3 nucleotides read TGTGCCAGCAGTGGTCAAGGGTATAGCAATCAGCCCCAGCATTTT. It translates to CASSGQGYSNQPQHF. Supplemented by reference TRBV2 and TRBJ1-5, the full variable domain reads EPEVTQTPSHQVTQMGQEVILRCVPISNHLYFYWYRQILGQKVEFLVSFYNNEISEKSEIFDDQFSVERPDGSNFTLKIRSTKLEDSAMYFCASSGQGYSNQPQHFGDGTRLSIL.

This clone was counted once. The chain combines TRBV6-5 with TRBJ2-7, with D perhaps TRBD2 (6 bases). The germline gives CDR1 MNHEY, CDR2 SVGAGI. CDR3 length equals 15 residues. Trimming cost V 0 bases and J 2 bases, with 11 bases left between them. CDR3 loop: CASSYSLGGPYEQYF. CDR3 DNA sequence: TGTGCCAGCAGTTACTCGTTGGGGGGTCCCTACGAGCAGTACTTC.

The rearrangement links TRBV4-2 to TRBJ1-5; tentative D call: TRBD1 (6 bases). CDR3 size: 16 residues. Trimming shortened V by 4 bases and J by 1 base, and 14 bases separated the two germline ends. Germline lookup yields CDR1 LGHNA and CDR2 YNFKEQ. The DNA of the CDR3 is TGTGCCAGCAGCCTACAGGGTAAGGAAAGCAATCAGCCCCAGCATTTT. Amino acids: CASSLQGKESNQPQHF.

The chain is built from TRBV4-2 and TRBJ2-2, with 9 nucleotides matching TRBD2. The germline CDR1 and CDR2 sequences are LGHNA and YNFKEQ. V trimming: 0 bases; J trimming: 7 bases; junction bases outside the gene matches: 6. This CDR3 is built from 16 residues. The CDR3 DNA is TGTGCCAGCAGCCAAGAAGCGGGGGGCGGGTACGGGGAGCTGTTTTTT. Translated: CASSQEAGGGYGELFF.

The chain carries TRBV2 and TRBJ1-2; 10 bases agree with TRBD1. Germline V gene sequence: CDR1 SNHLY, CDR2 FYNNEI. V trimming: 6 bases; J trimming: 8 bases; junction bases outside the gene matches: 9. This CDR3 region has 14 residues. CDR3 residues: CASSLDRGRRGYTF. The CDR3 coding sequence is TGTGCCAGCAGCCTCGACAGGGGGCGGAGGGGCTACACCTTC.

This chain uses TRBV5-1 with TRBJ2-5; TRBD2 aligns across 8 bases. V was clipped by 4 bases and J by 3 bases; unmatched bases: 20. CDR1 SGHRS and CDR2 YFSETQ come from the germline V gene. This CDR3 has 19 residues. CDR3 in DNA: TGCGCCAGCAGCCCAACAACTCAGCGGGAGCTCTCCTCCGAAGAGACCCAGTACTTC. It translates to CASSPTTQRELSSEETQYF.

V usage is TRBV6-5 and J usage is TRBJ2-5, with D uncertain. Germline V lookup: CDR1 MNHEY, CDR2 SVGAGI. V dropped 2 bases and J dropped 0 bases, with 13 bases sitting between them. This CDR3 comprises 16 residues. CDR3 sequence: CASSYDNWTHQETQYF. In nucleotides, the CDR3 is TGTGCCAGCAGTTACGACAACTGGACCCACCAAGAGACCCAGTACTTC.

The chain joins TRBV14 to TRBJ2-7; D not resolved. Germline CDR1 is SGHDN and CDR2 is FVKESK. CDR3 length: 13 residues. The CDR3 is CASSQDRSSWVRV. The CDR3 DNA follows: TGTGCCAGCAGCCAAGATAGGTCGTCGTGGGTTCGGGTC.

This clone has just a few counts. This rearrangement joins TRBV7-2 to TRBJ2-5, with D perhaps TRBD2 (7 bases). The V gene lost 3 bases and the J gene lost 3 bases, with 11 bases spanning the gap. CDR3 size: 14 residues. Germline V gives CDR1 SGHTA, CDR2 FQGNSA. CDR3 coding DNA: TGTGCCAGCAGCTTCGGCGGGGGCGAAGAGACCCAGTACTTC. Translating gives CASSFGGGEETQYF.

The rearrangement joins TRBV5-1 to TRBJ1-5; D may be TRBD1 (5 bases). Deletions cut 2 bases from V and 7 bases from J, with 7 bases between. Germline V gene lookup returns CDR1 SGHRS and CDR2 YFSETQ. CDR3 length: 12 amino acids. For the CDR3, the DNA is TGCGCCAGCAGCTTAGAGGGGCAGCCCCAGCATTTT. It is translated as CASSLEGQPQHF. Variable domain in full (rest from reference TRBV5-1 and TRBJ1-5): KAGVTQTPRYLIKTRGQQVTLSCSPISGHRSVSWYQQTPGQGLQFLFEYFSETQRNKGNFPGRFSGRQFSNSRSEMNVSTLELGDSALYLCASSLEGQPQHFGDGTRLSIL.

In DNA form, the CDR3 reads TGTGCCAGTGGACAGGCTGCCCAAGAGACCCAGTACTTC. Protein product: CASGQAAQETQYF. This chain connects TRBV3-1 (or the pseudogene TRBV3-2) to TRBJ2-5, with 7 bases matching TRBD1. CDR1 LGHDT and CDR2 YNNKEL come from the germline V gene (reference sequence). The CDR3 extends over 13 amino acids. J was trimmed by 1 base and V by 9 bases; bases with no gene match: 5.

In DNA, the CDR3 is TGTGCCAGCAGCGTAGCGTTCGGAATGGGCCCAAGCGGGAGGGGCAATGAGCAGTTCTTC. Translating it yields CASSVAFGMGPSGRGNEQFF. The chain is built from TRBV9 and TRBJ2-1, with 10 bases matching TRBD2. In germline, CDR1 is SGDLS, CDR2 YYNGEE. The CDR3 runs to 20 residues. The ends lost 0 bases at V and 6 bases at J; junction bases unmatched: 18.

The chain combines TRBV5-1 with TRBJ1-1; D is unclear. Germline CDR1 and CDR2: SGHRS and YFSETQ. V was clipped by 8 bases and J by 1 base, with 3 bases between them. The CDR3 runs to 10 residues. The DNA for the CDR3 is TGCGCCAGGGAGAACACTGAAGCTTTCTTT. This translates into CARENTEAFF.

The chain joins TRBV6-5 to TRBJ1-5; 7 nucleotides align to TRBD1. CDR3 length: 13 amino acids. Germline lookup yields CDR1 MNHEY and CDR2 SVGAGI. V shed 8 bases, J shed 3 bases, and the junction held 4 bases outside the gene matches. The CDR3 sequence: CASRDRYNQPQHF. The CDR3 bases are TGTGCCAGCCGGGACAGATACAATCAGCCCCAGCATTTT.

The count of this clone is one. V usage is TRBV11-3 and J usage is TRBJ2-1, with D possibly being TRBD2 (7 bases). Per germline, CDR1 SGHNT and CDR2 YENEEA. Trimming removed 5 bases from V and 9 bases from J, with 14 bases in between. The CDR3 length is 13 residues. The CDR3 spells CASSPGGQIEQFF. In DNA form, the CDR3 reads TGTGCCAGCAGCCCGGGAGGACAGATTGAGCAGTTCTTC.

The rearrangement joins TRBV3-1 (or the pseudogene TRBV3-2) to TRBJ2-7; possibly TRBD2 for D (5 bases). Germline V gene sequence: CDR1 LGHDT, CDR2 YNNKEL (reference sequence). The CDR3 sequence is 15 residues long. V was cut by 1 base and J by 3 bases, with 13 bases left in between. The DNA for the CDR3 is TGTGCCAGCAGCCAAGTCTCAGCGGTTCGCTACGAGCAGTACTTC. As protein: CASSQVSAVRYEQYF.

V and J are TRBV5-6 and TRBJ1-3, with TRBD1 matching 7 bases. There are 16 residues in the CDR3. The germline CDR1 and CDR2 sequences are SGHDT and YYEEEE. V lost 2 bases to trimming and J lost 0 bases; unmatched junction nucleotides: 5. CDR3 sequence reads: CASSFGAGGSGNTIYF. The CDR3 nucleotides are TGTGCCAGCAGCTTCGGGGCAGGGGGCTCTGGAAACACCATATATTTT.

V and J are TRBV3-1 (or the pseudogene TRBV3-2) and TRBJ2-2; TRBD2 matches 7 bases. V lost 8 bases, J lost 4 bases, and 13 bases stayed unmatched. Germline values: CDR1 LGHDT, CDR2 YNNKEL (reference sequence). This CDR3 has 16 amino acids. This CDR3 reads CASQKGRGRVTGELFF. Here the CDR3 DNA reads TGTGCCAGCCAAAAAGGGAGGGGCCGTGTCACCGGGGAGCTGTTTTTT.

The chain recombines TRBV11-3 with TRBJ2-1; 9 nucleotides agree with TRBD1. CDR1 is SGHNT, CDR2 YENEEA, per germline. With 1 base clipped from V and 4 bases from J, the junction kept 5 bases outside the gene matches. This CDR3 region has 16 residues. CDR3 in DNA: TGTGCCAGCAGCTTAGGGTGGACAGGGGTTTACAATGAGCAGTTCTTC. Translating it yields CASSLGWTGVYNEQFF.

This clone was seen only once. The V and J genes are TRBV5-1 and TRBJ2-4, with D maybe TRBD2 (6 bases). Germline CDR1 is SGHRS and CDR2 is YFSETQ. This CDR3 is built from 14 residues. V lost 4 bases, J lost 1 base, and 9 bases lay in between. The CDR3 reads CASSVGRAKNIQYF. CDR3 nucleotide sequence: TGCGCCAGCAGCGTAGGGAGGGCCAAAAACATTCAGTACTTC.

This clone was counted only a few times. CDR3 DNA sequence: TGTGCCAGTAGTATTTCCGGAAACACCATATATTTT. It translates to CASSISGNTIYF. The chain is built from TRBV19 and TRBJ1-3, with D hard to call. V lost 3 bases to trimming and J lost 4 bases, with 4 bases between them. This CDR3 comprises 12 residues. Germline V CDR1 and CDR2: LNHDA, SQIVND (reference sequence).

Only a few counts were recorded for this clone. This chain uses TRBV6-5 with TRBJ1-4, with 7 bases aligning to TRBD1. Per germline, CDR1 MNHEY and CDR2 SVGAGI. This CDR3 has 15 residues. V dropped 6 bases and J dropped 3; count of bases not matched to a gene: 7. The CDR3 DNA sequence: TGTGCCAGCAGCTTATCAGGGGGTGCTAATGAAAAACTGTTTTTT. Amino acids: CASSLSGGANEKLFF.

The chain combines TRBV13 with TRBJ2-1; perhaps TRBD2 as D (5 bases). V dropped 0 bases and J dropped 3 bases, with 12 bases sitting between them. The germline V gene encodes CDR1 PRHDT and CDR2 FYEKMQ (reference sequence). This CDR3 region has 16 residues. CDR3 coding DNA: TGTGCCAGCAGCTTAGGGCCGCGTACTAGCTACAATGAGCAGTTCTTC. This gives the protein CASSLGPRTSYNEQFF.

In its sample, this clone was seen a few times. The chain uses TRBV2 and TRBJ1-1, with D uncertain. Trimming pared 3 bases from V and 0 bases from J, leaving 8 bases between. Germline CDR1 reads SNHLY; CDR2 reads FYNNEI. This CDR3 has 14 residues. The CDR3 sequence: CASSDSLLNTEAFF. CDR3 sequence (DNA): TGTGCCAGCAGTGACAGCTTATTGAACACTGAAGCTTTCTTT.